The source of this T cell receptor (beta chain) is a study of T-cell reconstitution after alpha-beta-depleted transplantation in children (TCRdb year 2016). Study-level background: Using TCR repertoire profiling, the study quantitatively followed how T-cell immune reconstitution unfolded in children after TCRalphabeta/CD19-depleted allogeneic hematopoietic cell transplantation.

V is reduced by 0 bases and J by 1 base, leaving a spacing of 6 bases between them. The germline V gene supplies CDR1 MNHEY and CDR2 SVGAGI. The CDR3 spans 14 residues, from the cysteine through the phenylalanine. The only DNA kept is the CDR3, 42 bases in frame from the first base. Turning to this clonotype: This clone's antigen is unknown. Base qualities are not at hand, and no much larger clone is one base apart.

The library was prepared using PCR. Reads for this sample came from an Illumina HiSeq 2500. TCR libraries were prepared with molecular barcoding, using unique molecular identifiers to normalize TCRbeta repertoire quantification. TCRdb trimmed public reads at Q25 via fastp, called clones via MiXCR and kept in-frame beta chains. Records with the same CDR3 protein are collapsed into one entry carrying the most frequent genes and DNA. For this sample there are approximately 390,000 distinct CDR3 sequences; 11% appear just once. 4.5% to 7% of the sample is held by the ten biggest clonotypes. The origin of this receptor is a human donor who donated a stem cell graft to a child with acute myeloid leukemia. Specimen: PBMCs from the stem cell graft donor, collected from the stem cell graft. The chain employs TRBV6-5 and TRBJ1-1; the D gene cannot be resolved reliably. This receptor carries the CDR3 CASSYSFANTEAFF. The DNA is TGTGCCAGCAGTTACTCGTTTGCGAACACTGAAGCTTTCTTT.